The clone carrying this T cell receptor beta chain was detected only once. Its specificity is unknown. These data originate in a study of graft-versus-host responses after intestinal transplantation. Germline V gene data show CDR1 as SNHLY and CDR2 as FYNNEI. The CDR3 covers 13 residues. With 6 bases clipped from V and 7 bases from J, the junction kept 6 bases outside the gene matches. The table came from immunoSEQ multiplex PCR; TCRdb's copy has only in-frame clones and leaves some out. The sample lists about 110,000 clones; around 94% were seen once. Findings and limits, study-wide: Circulating GvH clone levels at their peak were associated with HvG declines (early post-transplant). GvH clones turned up in recipient marrow; some had shown up first in ileum or blood. Clonal ratios of graft-versus-host to host-versus-graft in allografts were high for patients exhibiting graft-donor T cell macrochimerism.

The sample in question was unstimulated CD4+ T cells sorted from spleen or lymph node cells, obtained before transplant. The V and J genes are TRBV2 and TRBJ1-3; 7 bases match TRBD1. The clonotype comes from a human donor who was the organ donor for an intestinal transplant. The CDR3 protein is CASSGTDKNTIYF. Written as DNA, the CDR3 is TGTGCCAGCAGCGGGACAGACAAGAACACCATATATTTT.